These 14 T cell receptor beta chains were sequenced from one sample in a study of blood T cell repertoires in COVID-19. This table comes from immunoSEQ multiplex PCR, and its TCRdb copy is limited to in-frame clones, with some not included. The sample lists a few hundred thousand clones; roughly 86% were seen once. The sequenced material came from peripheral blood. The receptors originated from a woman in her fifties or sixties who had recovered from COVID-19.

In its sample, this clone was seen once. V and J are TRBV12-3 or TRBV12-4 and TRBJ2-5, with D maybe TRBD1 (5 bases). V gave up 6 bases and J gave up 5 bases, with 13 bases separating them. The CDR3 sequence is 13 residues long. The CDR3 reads CASSQPPGETQYF. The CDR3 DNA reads TGTGCCAGCAGCCAACCCCCAGGGGAGACCCAGTACTTC.

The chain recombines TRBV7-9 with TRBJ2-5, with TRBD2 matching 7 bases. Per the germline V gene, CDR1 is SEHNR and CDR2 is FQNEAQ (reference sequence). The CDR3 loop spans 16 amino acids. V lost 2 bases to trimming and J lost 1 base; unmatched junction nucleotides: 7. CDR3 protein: CASSLWASGTQETQYF. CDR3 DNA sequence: TGTGCCAGCAGCTTATGGGCTAGCGGTACCCAAGAGACCCAGTACTTC.

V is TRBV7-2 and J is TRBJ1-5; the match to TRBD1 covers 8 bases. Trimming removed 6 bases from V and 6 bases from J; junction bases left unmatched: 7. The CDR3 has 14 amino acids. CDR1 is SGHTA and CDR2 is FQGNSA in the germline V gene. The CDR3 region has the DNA TGTGCCAGCAGTCGCGCAGGGGGCGGTCAGCCCCAGCATTTT. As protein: CASSRAGGGQPQHF.

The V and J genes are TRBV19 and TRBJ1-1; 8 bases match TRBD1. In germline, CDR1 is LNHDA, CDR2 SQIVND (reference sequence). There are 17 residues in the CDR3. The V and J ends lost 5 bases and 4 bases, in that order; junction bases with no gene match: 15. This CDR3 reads CASSPLAGQGQATEAFF. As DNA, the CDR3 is TGTGCCAGTAGTCCTTTGGCAGGACAGGGTCAGGCCACTGAAGCTTTCTTT.

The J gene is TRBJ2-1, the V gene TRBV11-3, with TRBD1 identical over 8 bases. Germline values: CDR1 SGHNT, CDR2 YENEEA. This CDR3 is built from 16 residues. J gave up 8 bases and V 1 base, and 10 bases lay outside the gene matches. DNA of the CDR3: TGTGCCAGCAGCTTAGGACTGCAGGGGGCGAAAGATGAGCAGTTCTTC. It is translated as CASSLGLQGAKDEQFF.

For the CDR3, the DNA is TGTGCCAGCAGTTACAAAGCGGGGGGGGGCCCGTACGAGCAGTACTTC. Amino acids: CASSYKAGGGPYEQYF. The chain joins TRBV6-5 to TRBJ2-7; 10 bases match TRBD2. The V segment lost 2 bases and the J segment 4 bases; nucleotides outside the gene matches: 8. Germline lookup yields CDR1 MNHEY and CDR2 SVGAGI. This CDR3 has 16 amino acids.

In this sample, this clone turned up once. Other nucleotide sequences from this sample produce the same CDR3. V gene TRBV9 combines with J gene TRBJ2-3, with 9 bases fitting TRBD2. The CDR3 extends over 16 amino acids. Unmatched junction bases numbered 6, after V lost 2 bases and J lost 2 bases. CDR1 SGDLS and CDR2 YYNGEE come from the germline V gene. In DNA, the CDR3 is TGTGCCAGCAGCGTCGCGACTAGCGGATCCACAGATACGCAGTATTTT. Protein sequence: CASSVATSGSTDTQYF.

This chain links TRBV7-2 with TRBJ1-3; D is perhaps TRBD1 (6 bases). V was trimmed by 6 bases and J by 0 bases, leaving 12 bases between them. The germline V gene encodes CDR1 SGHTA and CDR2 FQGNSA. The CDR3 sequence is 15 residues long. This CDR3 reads CASSRGQTSGNTIYF. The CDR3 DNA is TGTGCCAGCAGTCGAGGACAGACCTCTGGAAACACCATATATTTT.

In nucleotides, the CDR3 is TGTGCCAGCAGCCAAGATGCGGGGGCAGGTGAGCAGTTCTTC. Encoded protein: CASSQDAGAGEQFF. The chain has TRBV3-1 (or the pseudogene TRBV3-2) and TRBJ2-1; a weak D match, TRBD2 (7 bases). Trimming cost V 0 bases and J 9 bases, with 12 bases left between them. From germline, CDR1 is LGHDT and CDR2 YNNKEL (reference sequence). This CDR3 has 14 amino acids.

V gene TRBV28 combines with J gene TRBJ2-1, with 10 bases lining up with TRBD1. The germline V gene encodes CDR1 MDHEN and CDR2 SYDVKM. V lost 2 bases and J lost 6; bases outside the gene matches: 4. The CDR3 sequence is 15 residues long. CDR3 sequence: CASSLAGTGVNEQFF. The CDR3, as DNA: TGTGCCAGCAGTTTAGCCGGGACAGGGGTCAATGAGCAGTTCTTC.

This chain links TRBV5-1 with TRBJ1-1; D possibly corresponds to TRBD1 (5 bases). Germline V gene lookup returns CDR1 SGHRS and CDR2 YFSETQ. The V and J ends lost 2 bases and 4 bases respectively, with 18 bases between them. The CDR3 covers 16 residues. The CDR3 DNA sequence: TGCGCCAGCAGCTTTGATACCCCAGGGCGGCGCACTGAAGCTTTCTTT. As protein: CASSFDTPGRRTEAFF.

CDR3 sequence (DNA): TGTGCCAGCAGCTCAAGGGGGACAGGGGGCCCAGGCTATGGCTACACCTTC. It is translated as CASSSRGTGGPGYGYTF. J is TRBJ1-2 and V is TRBV21-1; the D segment call TRBD1 is taken from the table without a DNA check. TRBV21-1 is a listed pseudogene. The CDR3 runs 17 residues.

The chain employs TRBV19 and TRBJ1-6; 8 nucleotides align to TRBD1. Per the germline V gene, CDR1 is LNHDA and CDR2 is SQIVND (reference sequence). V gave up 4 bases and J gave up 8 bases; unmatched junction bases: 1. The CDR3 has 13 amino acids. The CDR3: CASSKDRDSPLHF. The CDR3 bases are TGTGCCAGTAGTAAGGACAGGGATTCACCCCTCCACTTT.

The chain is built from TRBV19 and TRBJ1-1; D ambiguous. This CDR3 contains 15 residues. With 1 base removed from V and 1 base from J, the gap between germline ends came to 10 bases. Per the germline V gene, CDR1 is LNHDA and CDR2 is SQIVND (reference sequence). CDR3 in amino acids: CASSIAGKTNTEAFF. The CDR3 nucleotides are TGTGCCAGTAGTATAGCGGGAAAGACGAACACTGAAGCTTTCTTT. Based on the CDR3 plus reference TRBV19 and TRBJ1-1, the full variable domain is DGGITQSPKYLFRKEGQNVTLSCEQNLNHDAMYWYRQDPGQGLRLIYYSQIVNDFQKGDIAEGYSVSREKKESFPLTVTSAQKNPTAFYLCASSIAGKTNTEAFFGQGTRLTVV.